The TCR beta chain under discussion was sequenced for a study of regulatory T cells in long-lasting Graves disease. Study results and limitations: The study found TRBV28, TRBJ1-2 and TRBJ2-5 favored in persistent disease.

The time point here: persistent/refractory GD, antithyroid drugs over 5 years with positive TRAb. The TCR library was made from RNA extracted from PBMCs. This clonotype turned up a few times. The antigen is not known. With 0 bases removed from V and 10 bases from J, the gap between germline ends came to 17 bases. Germline V CDR1 and CDR2: SGHRS, YFSETQ. The CDR3 runs to 16 residues. For TCR beta, libraries came from iRepertoire HTBI primers and Arm-PCR of CDR3 regions. TCRdb reprocessed the multiplex PCR reads via MiXCR and lists one record per CDR3 protein. This sample has around 450,000 distinct CDR3 sequences; 20% to 25% occur once, and the top ten carry less than 9%.

The clonotype originates from a female donor with Graves disease. Source: peripheral blood mononuclear cells (PBMCs), taken when the disease was refractory, from a patient treated with antithyroid drugs. The chain uses TRBV5-1 and TRBJ1-6; maybe TRBD1 (5 bases). The DNA for the CDR3 is TGCGCCAGCAGCTTGGGCGCAGGCTCGGGGGAATCACCCCTCCACTTT. Translation: CASSLGAGSGESPLHF.